Listed here is a single TCR beta chain. Its target is not known. The donors, nominally healthy at sampling, likely had unrecorded immune exposures. Deletions cut 6 bases from V and 8 bases from J, with 19 bases between. Germline lookup yields CDR1 MNHEY and CDR2 SMNVEV (reference sequence). This CDR3 comprises 14 residues. The record originates from a study of cytomegalovirus exposure and HLA in healthy donors. Study-level points and caveats: Other equally common chains were less clonally expanded than HLA-associated TCR beta chains, a later analysis showed.

PCR was performed using 60 Vbeta and 13 Jbeta primers. Assay used: immunoSEQ multiplex PCR; TCRdb lists only in-frame clones, some missing. This sample yields roughly 98,000 clones, of which around 68% are seen a single time; 2% to 2.5% belongs to the top ten. This TCR was sampled from a man aged 50 to 60 in good health and CMV-seronegative. V usage is TRBV27 and J usage is TRBJ1-2; maybe TRBD1 (5 bases). The sequencing input was PBMCs. CDR3 coding DNA: TGTGCCAGCAGGCGTGGGTTGGGGCGTTTAGGCTACACCTTC. This codes for CASRRGLGRLGYTF.